Listed here are 13 T cell receptor beta chains from one sample, sequenced in a study of siplizumab effects on memory and regulatory T cells. Using immunoSEQ multiplex PCR, the repertoire was profiled, and TCRdb retains in-frame clones only, with some absent. The repertoire holds roughly 110,000 clones, with 85% to 95% as singletons. Sequenced material: non-Treg CD4+ T cells sorted from blood. All receptors derive from a human donor in good health.

This chain links TRBV7-2 with TRBJ2-1; D is unclear. Trimming left V 1 base short and J 0 bases short, with 10 bases between. CDR1 and CDR2 from the germline V gene are SGHTA and FQGNSA. This CDR3 contains 16 residues. The CDR3 spells CASSLDLESSYNEQFF. CDR3 bases: TGTGCCAGCAGCTTAGATCTCGAGAGCTCCTACAATGAGCAGTTCTTC.

The chain employs TRBV28 and TRBJ2-2, with no clear D. V was clipped by 2 bases and J by 4 bases, with 8 bases between them. Germline CDR1 and CDR2: MDHEN and SYDVKM. The CDR3 is 14 residues long. CDR3 amino acids: CASSLRRFTGELFF. DNA for the CDR3: TGTGCCAGCAGTTTAAGGCGGTTCACCGGGGAGCTGTTTTTT.

The gene calls are TRBV7-2 and TRBJ2-2; perhaps D is TRBD1 or TRBD2 (5 bases each). This CDR3 contains 15 residues. Trimming took 4 bases from V and 3 from J, leaving 12 bases between them. Germline V gene data show CDR1 as SGHTA and CDR2 as FQGNSA. CDR3: CASSSGTSYTGELFF. CDR3 coding DNA: TGTGCCAGCAGCTCCGGGACGAGCTACACCGGGGAGCTGTTTTTT.

This clone was counted a single time. The chain has TRBV19 and TRBJ2-5, with a possible D match to TRBD1 (5 bases). Between the trimmed V and J ends, which lost 2 bases and 5 bases, there was a span of 9 bases. This CDR3 spans 13 amino acids. Germline assignment: CDR1 LNHDA and CDR2 SQIVND (reference sequence). Written as DNA, the CDR3 is TGTGCCAGTAGTATAAGGGGCCGGGAGACCCAGTACTTC. Translated, it gives CASSIRGRETQYF.

The chain is built from TRBV5-4 and TRBJ1-1, with 7 bases lining up with TRBD1. Trimming cost V 0 bases and J 5 bases; bases outside gene matches: 7. Looked up from germline, CDR1 is SGHNT and CDR2 is YYREEE (reference sequence). The CDR3 is made up of 15 amino acids. The CDR3 DNA reads as TGTGCCAGCAGCTTGGATCGGGACAGAGGAACTGAAGCTTTCTTT. It codes for CASSLDRDRGTEAFF.

The chain carries TRBV27 and TRBJ1-2, with a tentative D call TRBD1 (5 bases). CDR1 is MNHEY and CDR2 is SMNVEV in the germline V gene (reference sequence). The CDR3 totals 12 residues. V dropped 5 bases and J dropped 7 bases, with 11 bases sitting between them. CDR3 sequence: CASSAGRGGYTF. The CDR3 DNA is TGTGCCAGCAGTGCGGGGAGGGGTGGCTACACCTTC.

The V gene is TRBV12-5, the J gene TRBJ2-5; 8 bases are a match to TRBD1. Germline values: CDR1 LGHNT, CDR2 FRNRAP. There are 16 residues in the CDR3. V gave up 2 bases and J gave up 2 bases; unmatched junction bases: 7. The CDR3 loop is CASGLRTGPIQETQYF. CDR3 nucleotides: TGTGCTAGTGGTTTGAGGACAGGGCCAATTCAAGAGACCCAGTACTTC.

This rearrangement joins TRBV5-4 to TRBJ2-1; perhaps TRBD1 as D (6 bases). V was trimmed by 5 bases and J by 7 bases, leaving 16 bases between them. CDR1 and CDR2 from the germline V gene are SGHNT and YYREEE (reference sequence). The CDR3 loop spans 14 amino acids. The CDR3 bases are TGTGCCAGCAGTCTCGATACAGGGTTTAATGAGCAGTTCTTC. Residues: CASSLDTGFNEQFF.

The rearrangement joins TRBV29-1 to TRBJ1-1; D is unclear. The ends were cut back, 4 bases at V and 2 bases at J, with 11 bases in the middle. The germline CDR1 and CDR2 sequences are SQVTM and ANQGSEA. The CDR3 sequence is 13 residues long. The CDR3, as DNA: TGCAGCGTTGTTGTTGTCTCAAACACTGAAGCTTTCTTT. Its protein is CSVVVVSNTEAFF. The variable domain in full, with the rest retrieved from reference TRBV29-1 and TRBJ1-1, is SAVISQKPSRDICQRGTSLTIQCQVDSQVTMMFWYRQQPGQSLTLIATANQGSEATYESGFVIDKFPISRPNLTFSTLTVSNMSPEDSSIYLCSVVVVSNTEAFFGQGTRLTVV.

The chain joins TRBV5-8 to TRBJ2-7, with 8 bases lining up with TRBD2. The germline gives CDR1 SGHTS, CDR2 YDEGEE. With 3 bases clipped from V and 4 bases from J, the junction kept 15 bases outside the gene matches. The CDR3 is made up of 17 amino acids. In DNA, the CDR3 is TGTGCCAGCAGCTCCCTCCGCCCGGGCGGGGGGAGGTACGAGCAGTACTTC. Translated: CASSSLRPGGGRYEQYF. The full variable domain, its missing parts supplied by reference TRBV5-8 and TRBJ2-7, is EAGVTQSPTHLIKTRGQQATLRCSPISGHTSVYWYQQALGLGLQFLLWYDEGEERNRGNFPPRFSGRQFPNYSSELNVNALELEDSALYLCASSSLRPGGGRYEQYFGPGTRLTVT.

This rearrangement joins TRBV13 to TRBJ2-1, with TRBD2 matching over 12 bases. Trimming took 3 bases from V and 7 from J; bases not matched to a gene: 1. Germline V gene data show CDR1 as PRHDT and CDR2 as FYEKMQ (reference sequence). The CDR3 totals 14 residues. Here the CDR3 DNA reads TGTGCCAGCAGCTTTCTAGCGGGGGGGAATGAGCAGTTCTTC. This codes for CASSFLAGGNEQFF.

The V gene is TRBV6-7, the J gene TRBJ2-3, with a possible D match to TRBD2 (6 bases). TRBV6-7 is an ORF for which the function is uncertain. With 6 bases removed from V and 6 bases from J, the gap between germline ends came to 19 bases. This CDR3 region has 15 residues. This CDR3 reads CASSQGLLWIDTQYF. CDR3 in DNA: TGTGCCAGCAGCCAGGGACTTCTGTGGATCGATACGCAGTATTTT.

This clone was recorded once. The chain employs TRBV5-6 and TRBJ1-5; 7 bases are a match to TRBD1. CDR1 is SGHDT and CDR2 is YYEEEE in the germline V gene. This CDR3 has 13 amino acids. V dropped 2 bases and J dropped 4; count of bases not matched to a gene: 0. The chain's CDR3 is CASSLQGNQPQHF. CDR3 nucleotide sequence: TGTGCCAGCAGCTTACAGGGGAATCAGCCCCAGCATTTT.